This TCR beta chain was recorded in a study of OX40 agonist ivuxolimab in advanced cancers. Study-wide context: The drug used for patients, ivuxolimab, was an agonistic anti-OX40 (CD134) antibody. The dose of intravenous ivuxolimab that patients received every 2 weeks ranged from 0.01 to 10 mg/kg. Patients with hepatocellular carcinoma, melanoma, renal cell or head and neck cancer made up the dose-escalation patients.

About this clone itself: The antigen remains unidentified.

The table came from immunoSEQ multiplex PCR; TCRdb's copy has only in-frame clones and leaves some out. The sample lists approximately 35,000 clones, roughly 80% seen once, with 11% in the top ten. Study results and limitations: Researchers did not determine the expanded peripheral T cells' antigen specificity.

The V and J ends lost 2 bases and 5 bases respectively, with 15 bases between them. Germline-derived CDR1 and CDR2 are GTSNPN and SVGIG (reference sequence). CDR3 size: 15 residues. The receptor comes from an adult with an advanced solid tumor such as melanoma, head and neck, liver or kidney cancer. The rearrangement links TRBV30 to TRBJ2-2; D is perhaps TRBD2 (5 bases). The starting material was CD4+ or CD8+ T cells sorted from blood, obtained in a trial of the OX40 agonist ivuxolimab. The CDR3 here is CAWSMLATFTGELFF. DNA for the CDR3: TGTGCCTGGAGTATGCTAGCTACTTTTACCGGGGAGCTGTTTTTT. The whole variable domain, filled in from reference TRBV30 and TRBJ2-2, reads SQTIHQWPATLVQPVGSPLSLECTVEGTSNPNLYWYRQAAGRGLQLLFYSVGIGQISSEVPQNLSASRPQDRQFILSSKKLLLSDSGFYLCAWSMLATFTGELFFGEGSRLTVL.